A selection of T cell receptor beta chains follows, all from one sample in a study of blood T cell repertoires in COVID-19. TCRdb keeps only in-frame clones here, not all; method: immunoSEQ multiplex PCR. The sample records a few hundred thousand clones, approximately 85% being singletons. The sequencing input was peripheral blood. The receptors shown here come from a human donor in a cohort sampled during active COVID-19. Both conserved end residues are part of each CDR3. Expanded clones get a size class; other rows say once, few or many, or leave the size out.

v_call	j_call	clone_size	cdr3_aa
TRBV7-2	TRBJ1-1	.	CASSGWSYAEAFF
TRBV27	TRBJ2-7	.	CASSESHRGYEQYF
TRBV6-5	TRBJ2-7	.	CASSLGAGPAQYF
TRBV18	TRBJ1-2	.	CASSPTGTGRAYYGYTF
TRBV4-3	TRBJ2-7	.	CASSQDRPSGGAYEQYF
TRBV10-3	TRBJ1-6	.	CAIKVESNSPLHF
TRBV9	TRBJ1-4	.	CASSWGQGNEKLFF
TRBV5-4	TRBJ1-2	.	CASSTGGADGYTF
TRBV28	TRBJ1-3	.	CASSFSGYGNTIYF
TRBV4-3	TRBJ2-6	.	CASSPTTSGANVLTF
TRBV27	TRBJ2-5	.	CASSLIFSGTQYF
TRBV18	TRBJ1-4	few	CASSPGARDPGKLFF
TRBV6-5	TRBJ1-2	.	CASKVMTGGMDGYTF
TRBV11-2	TRBJ2-3	.	CASSLGTLQTSGTQYF
TRBV6-5	TRBJ1-5	.	CASSRDRVYQPQHF
TRBV11-2	TRBJ2-7	.	CASSFAGDFYEQYF
TRBV6-5	TRBJ2-7	.	CASSSPSGSSYEQYF
TRBV7-8	TRBJ2-7	once	CASSGQPGEGSYEQYF
TRBV3-1/TRBV3-2	TRBJ2-7	.	CASSQSPAGLGSSEQYF
TRBV28	TRBJ2-2	.	CASSSGTGVSTGELFF
TRBV5-8	TRBJ1-2	.	CASSAGQGPYGYTF
TRBV7-2	TRBJ2-3	.	CASSLETSGLPTDTQYF
TRBV5-4	TRBJ1-3	.	CASSSSGTGTGNTIYF
TRBV28	TRBJ1-2	.	CASSPLGPGGYTF
TRBV6-1	TRBJ1-3	.	CASSDSTIYF
TRBV15	TRBJ1-1	.	CATSRDGAPRNTEAFF
TRBV6-6	TRBJ2-1	.	CASRPDYTVYNEQFF
TRBV28	TRBJ2-6	.	CASSSPRVFSGANVLTF
TRBV15	TRBJ1-2	.	CATSRDGNNYGYTF
TRBV5-4	TRBJ2-7	.	CASSLPTYEQYF
TRBV14	TRBJ1-2	.	CASSPPGGQGTYGYTF
TRBV7-9	TRBJ2-1	few	CASSQLAGGPNEQFF
TRBV15	TRBJ2-1	once	CATSRDPWTSESYNEQFF